The rows below give T cell receptor beta chains drawn from one sample of a study of blood T cells in healthy people across ages. TCRdb passed the 5' RACE reads through MiXCR, listing each CDR3 protein once. The data contain under 950,000 distinct CDR3 sequences, about 20% of them singletons. The specimen was blood. These receptors originate from a man in his sixties or seventies in good health. Each CDR3 is given with its conserved first and last residue. A D gene is named only where the DNA matches it firmly. Expanded clones are given a class, and other clones once, few, many or no size at all.

>few|TRBV28|.|TRBJ1-3
CASAQPLRGGNTIYF
TGTGCCAGCGCACAGCCTTTGAGGGGTGGAAACACCATATATTTT
>few|TRBV7-9|.|TRBJ2-3
CASSLDTPTDTQYF
TGTGCCAGCAGCTTAGACACGCCAACAGATACGCAGTATTTT
>.|TRBV12-3/TRBV12-4|.|TRBJ1-1
CASSLTGTERRTFF
TGTGCCAGCAGTCTTACCGGGACGGAACGTCGAACTTTCTTT
>.|TRBV30|.|TRBJ2-1
CAWKGAGLMNEQFF
TGTGCCTGGAAAGGTGCAGGGTTAATGAATGAGCAGTTCTTC
>few|TRBV2|.|TRBJ2-2
CASSDLLGGTGELFF
TGTGCCAGCAGTGATCTATTGGGGGGAACCGGGGAGCTGTTTTTT
>once|TRBV7-8|.|TRBJ2-5
CASSLKQGFQETQYF
TGTGCCAGCAGCTTAAAACAGGGCTTTCAAGAGACCCAGTACTTC
>.|TRBV29-1|TRBD2|TRBJ2-1
CSVEGLTSGRALNEQFF
TGCAGCGTTGAGGGGCTGACTAGCGGGAGGGCCTTGAATGAGCAGTTCTTC
>.|TRBV4-1|TRBD1|TRBJ1-1
CASSQDGQGARTEAFF
TGCGCCAGCAGCCAAGATGGACAGGGGGCGAGGACTGAAGCTTTCTTT
>.|TRBV20-1|.|TRBJ1-2
CSAREWGELEGYTF
TGCAGTGCTAGAGAATGGGGGGAGTTAGAGGGCTACACCTTC
>many|TRBV5-1|TRBD2|TRBJ2-1
CASSSVRLAANNEQFF
TGCGCCAGCAGCTCGGTCAGACTAGCAGCCAACAATGAGCAGTTCTTC
>.|TRBV19|TRBD1|TRBJ1-5
CASSRQGAGTGNQPQHF
TGTGCCAGTAGTAGACAGGGGGCAGGTACCGGGAATCAGCCCCAGCATTTT
>few|TRBV5-5|.|TRBJ1-1
CASSLEGVENTEAFF
TGTGCCAGCAGCTTGGAGGGGGTTGAGAACACTGAAGCTTTCTTT
>.|TRBV7-3|.|TRBJ2-3
CASSLNPLGGADTQYF
TGTGCCAGCAGCTTAAATCCTTTAGGCGGCGCAGATACGCAGTATTTT
>.|TRBV20-1|.|TRBJ1-5
CSAKKQGAGQPQHF
TGCAGTGCCAAAAAACAGGGAGCGGGACAGCCCCAGCATTTT
>few|TRBV6-6|TRBD1|TRBJ2-2
CASSSKQGRTGELFF
TGTGCCAGCAGTTCGAAACAGGGGCGGACCGGGGAGCTGTTTTTT
>.|TRBV29-1|TRBD1|TRBJ1-2
CSVERQGEDRVDF
TGCAGCGTTGAGAGACAGGGAGAGGATAGGGTAGACTTC
>.|TRBV5-4|.|TRBJ1-2
CASSLKVEGNYGYTF
TGTGCCAGCAGCTTGAAGGTCGAGGGAAACTATGGCTACACCTTC
>.|TRBV7-9|TRBD1|TRBJ1-4
CASSLRDRPEKLFF
TGTGCCAGCAGCCTCAGGGACAGGCCTGAAAAACTGTTTTTT
>few|TRBV6-1|TRBD2|TRBJ2-1
CASSEQLAGGNSYNEQFF
TGTGCCAGCAGTGAACAGCTAGCGGGGGGGAACTCCTACAATGAGCAGTTCTTC
>.|TRBV5-1|.|TRBJ2-5
CASSPLVGETQYF
TGCGCCAGCAGCCCTCTAGTCGGAGAGACCCAGTACTTC
>few|TRBV19|TRBD1|TRBJ2-4
CASSTKQGATKNIQYF
TGTGCCAGTAGTACAAAACAGGGGGCGACCAAAAACATTCAGTACTTC
>few|TRBV29-1|.|TRBJ2-2
CSVTFGGGYTGELFF
TGCAGCGTTACCTTCGGCGGTGGGTACACCGGGGAGCTGTTTTTT
>.|TRBV10-2|.|TRBJ2-5
CASRRRWETQYF
TGCGCCAGCAGGAGAAGGTGGGAGACCCAGTACTTC
>many|TRBV12-3/TRBV12-4|TRBD2|TRBJ2-1
CASSLGLAGEQFF
TGTGCCAGCAGCTTAGGGCTAGCGGGCGAGCAGTTCTTC
>many|TRBV3-1|.|TRBJ2-5
CASGRTEETQYF
TGTGCCAGTGGACGGACTGAAGAGACCCAGTACTTC
>.|TRBV11-2|.|TRBJ2-3
CASSLEGDAPDTQYF
TGTGCCAGCAGCTTAGAGGGAGACGCCCCAGATACGCAGTATTTT
>.|TRBV29-1|.|TRBJ2-4
CSVVENIQYF
TGCAGCGTTGTGGAAAACATTCAGTACTTC
>.|TRBV13|.|TRBJ2-3
CASNMGLGSADTQYF
TGTGCCAGCAACATGGGGCTGGGGAGCGCAGATACGCAGTATTTT
>.|TRBV7-8|TRBD2|TRBJ2-1
CASSSQRRLAGDNEQFF
TGTGCCAGCAGCTCCCAACGAAGACTAGCGGGGGACAATGAGCAGTTCTTC
>many|TRBV29-1|.|TRBJ2-7
CSVEEGIYEQYF
TGCAGCGTTGAAGAGGGGATTTACGAGCAGTACTTC
>.|TRBV5-4|.|TRBJ2-5
CASSLWGRETQYF
TGTGCCAGCAGCTTGTGGGGAAGGGAGACCCAGTACTTC
>.|TRBV9|.|TRBJ2-4
CASSGDPGKNIQYF
TGTGCCAGCAGCGGAGACCCCGGCAAAAACATTCAGTACTTC
>.|TRBV4-2|.|TRBJ1-2
CASSQERSGGYGYTF
TGTGCCAGCAGCCAAGAACGCTCCGGGGGCTATGGCTACACCTTC
>.|TRBV7-9|.|TRBJ2-1
CASSLVQNHNEQFF
TGTGCCAGCAGCTTAGTTCAGAACCACAATGAGCAGTTCTTC
>few|TRBV5-1|TRBD1|TRBJ2-3
CASSAQGAGTDTQYF
TGCGCCAGCAGCGCACAGGGGGCTGGCACAGATACGCAGTATTTT
>few|TRBV2|TRBD2|TRBJ2-1
CASSKTSGGAGEQFF
TGTGCCAGCAGCAAGACTAGCGGGGGGGCGGGGGAGCAGTTCTTC
>.|TRBV6-5|.|TRBJ1-5
CASKQALGGPQHF
TGTGCCAGCAAACAGGCCCTGGGAGGGCCCCAGCATTTT
>many|TRBV7-2|.|TRBJ2-1
CASSREGLSYNEQFF
TGTGCCAGCAGCCGAGAGGGACTTTCCTACAATGAGCAGTTCTTC
>once|TRBV28|TRBD2|TRBJ2-7
CASTTGTSGSYEQYF
TGTGCCAGTACAACCGGGACTAGCGGGTCTTACGAGCAGTACTTC
>.|TRBV12-3/TRBV12-4|TRBD1|TRBJ1-5
CASKGTGSPNQPQHF
TGTGCCAGCAAAGGGACAGGGAGTCCAAATCAGCCCCAGCATTTT
>once|TRBV12-5|TRBD2|TRBJ2-1
CASGLVVAGGPSYNEQFF
TGTGCTAGTGGTTTGGTAGTAGCGGGGGGGCCTTCCTACAATGAGCAGTTCTTC
>few|TRBV12-3/TRBV12-4|.|TRBJ2-7
CASNPSGHPTYEQYF
TGTGCCAGCAACCCCTCCGGACACCCAACCTACGAGCAGTACTTC
>.|TRBV6-1|TRBD1|TRBJ1-5
CASSAGGLSNQPQHF
TGTGCCAGCAGTGCAGGGGGTTTATCGAACCAGCCCCAGCATTTT
>few|TRBV18|.|TRBJ2-1
CASSPPTLVSYNEQFF
TGTGCCAGCTCACCACCCACACTAGTTTCCTACAATGAGCAGTTCTTC
>.|TRBV11-2|.|TRBJ1-2
CASSLERGSPTF
TGTGCCAGCAGCTTAGAACGGGGAAGTCCCACCTTC
>few|TRBV11-2|.|TRBJ2-5
CASSLDAIQETQYF
TGTGCCAGCAGCTTAGATGCCATCCAAGAGACCCAGTACTTC
>.|TRBV24-1|.|TRBJ2-5
CATSSKMPGLSKETQYF
TGTGCCACCAGTTCAAAGATGCCGGGACTTTCGAAAGAGACCCAGTACTTC
>.|TRBV5-1|.|TRBJ2-2
CAIYRPQANTGELFF
TGCGCCATCTATCGGCCCCAGGCCAACACCGGGGAGCTGTTTTTT
>few|TRBV28|.|TRBJ2-7
CASSLLPSGSYEQYF
TGTGCCAGCAGTTTATTACCCTCGGGCTCCTACGAGCAGTACTTC
>few|TRBV24-1|.|TRBJ2-2
CATSDPSVGGHYTGELFF
TGTGCCACCAGTGATCCGTCCGTCGGGGGCCATTACACCGGGGAGCTGTTTTTT
>.|TRBV18|.|TRBJ1-1
CASSPYREYGTEAFF
TGTGCCAGCTCACCATATCGGGAGTATGGCACTGAAGCTTTCTTT
>.|TRBV12-3/TRBV12-4|.|TRBJ1-1
CATDNTSHWAFF
TGTGCCACCGACAATACCTCCCATTGGGCTTTCTTT
>few|TRBV18|.|TRBJ1-3
CASSNLPSKNSGNTIYF
TGTGCCAGCTCAAACCTGCCAAGTAAGAACTCTGGAAACACCATATATTTT
>few|TRBV5-1|TRBD2|TRBJ2-3
CASSRGGGRTDTQYF
TGCGCCAGCAGTAGAGGCGGGGGGCGCACAGATACGCAGTATTTT
>few|TRBV5-1|TRBD1|TRBJ1-1
CASSWDRGARAFF
TGCGCCAGCAGCTGGGACAGGGGAGCGCGGGCTTTCTTT
>.|TRBV15|TRBD1|TRBJ1-1
CATSREGQGWTEAFF
TGTGCCACCAGCAGAGAAGGACAGGGGTGGACTGAAGCTTTCTTT
>few|TRBV20-1|TRBD1|TRBJ1-6
CSARDLRQGENSPLHF
TGCAGTGCTAGAGACCTACGACAGGGTGAGAATTCACCCCTCCACTTT